This T cell receptor (beta chain) derives from a study of CD8 T cells in ankylosing spondylitis. Study results and limitations: Made up of under 10 highly homologous variants, a TCR beta motif appeared characteristic of ankylosing spondylitis blood.

Germline V gives CDR1 SQVTM, CDR2 ANQGSEA. Deletions cut 0 bases from V and 5 bases from J, with 18 bases between. This CDR3 is built from 16 residues. TCRdb processed the 5' RACE reads anew with MiXCR; each CDR3 protein has one entry. In the table there are about 800,000 distinct CDR3 sequences, 10% to 15% of which are singletons. This clonotype occurred a few times. The target antigen is unknown. This TCR derives from a male donor with ankylosing spondylitis. The source material was blood, either unsorted or a sorted T cell fraction (not recorded which). The V gene is TRBV29-1, the J gene TRBJ2-3; weak D call: TRBD2 (7 bases). CDR3 in DNA: TGCAGCGTTGAAGATCTGAGGGGGAGGGCCATAGATACGCAGTATTTT. It encodes CSVEDLRGRAIDTQYF.